Below, one T cell receptor (beta chain) is given with its context. This sample is part of a study of long-term antiretroviral therapy in people with HIV. Run at survey level, the immunoSEQ assay was version v3.0. Here immunoSEQ multiplex PCR was the method, and the copy in TCRdb shows in-frame clones only, minus some. The table includes about 22,000 clones, approximately 90% detected once. Trimming at V came to 1 base and at J to 5 bases, leaving 5 bases not matched to a gene. The CDR3 is 14 residues long. Germline V lookup: CDR1 KGHSH, CDR2 LQKENI. Sample: unsorted PBMCs, taken 2.3 years after starting antiretroviral therapy. The rearrangement joins TRBV18 to TRBJ2-7; 7 bases agree with TRBD1. The receptor was derived from a man aged 55 to 70 with HIV. CDR3 bases: TGTGCCAGCTCACCACGACAGGGTGTCAACGAGCAGTACTTC. Its protein product is CASSPRQGVNEQYF. Variable domain in full (rest from reference TRBV18 and TRBJ2-7): NAGVMQNPRHLVRRRGQEARLRCSPMKGHSHVYWYRQLPEEGLKFMVYLQKENIIDESGMPKERFSAEFPKEGPSILRIQQVVRGDSAAYFCASSPRQGVNEQYFGPGTRLTVT.